The 12 T cell receptor beta chains below all came from one sample that was sequenced in a study of shared clonotypes between healthy human individuals. Clones were sequenced by immunoSEQ multiplex PCR, and TCRdb holds only the in-frame ones, with some missing. There are approximately 620,000 clones in the sample; more than 95% occur only once, and 0.057% lies in the top ten. Material: naive CD4+ T cells sorted from blood. The subset denotes: CD45RA+ positively selected. All receptors come from a woman in her 30s in good health.

Only a few counts were recorded for this clone. The DNA is left out, because the CDR3 cannot be placed on it with certainty; the CDR3 is given as TCRdb lists it. The chain links TRBV7-8 to TRBJ2-5; TRBD2, the table's D call, lacks a check against the DNA. Per germline, CDR1 SGHVS and CDR2 FQNEAQ. The length of the CDR3 is 15 amino acids, counting both ends. The CDR3 loop is CASSSGTSGILAQYF.

The V and J genes are TRBV9 and TRBJ2-7; 7 positions match TRBD2. V was pared by 0 bases and J by 4 bases, with 7 bases of the junction left unmatched. The CDR3 is 15 residues long. CDR1 SGDLS and CDR2 YYNGEE come from the germline V gene. CDR3 bases: TGTGCCAGCAGCGTAGGGGGCGGGAGTAGGTACGAGCAGTACTTC. It translates to CASSVGGGSRYEQYF.

The chain has TRBV10-3 and TRBJ1-1; the D gene is possibly TRBD1 (6 bases). Between the trimmed V and J ends, which lost 6 bases and 2 bases, there was a span of 13 bases. This CDR3 region has 14 residues. Germline lookup yields CDR1 ENHRY and CDR2 SYGVKD. CDR3 protein: CAIRLQGGNTEAFF. As DNA, the CDR3 is TGTGCCATCAGATTACAAGGGGGAAACACTGAAGCTTTCTTT.

CDR3 loop: CATSRRQEGYEQYF. CDR3 DNA: TGTGCCACCAGCAGAAGACAGGAGGGCTACGAGCAGTACTTC. V and J are TRBV15 and TRBJ2-5; TRBD1 or TRBD2 may be the D gene (6 bases each). The J call may be wrong; the DNA end is better matched by TRBJ2-7. The CDR3 consists of 14 residues. Germline V lookup: CDR1 LNHNV, CDR2 YYDKDF (reference sequence).

CDR3 residues: CASSGWTSNTGELFF. As DNA, the CDR3 is TGTGCCAGCAGTGGATGGACATCTAACACCGGGGAGCTGTTTTTT. The chain employs TRBV25-1 and TRBJ2-2, with D possibly being TRBD1 (5 bases). This CDR3 has 15 amino acids. V was cut by 4 bases and J by 2 bases, with 11 bases left in between. Germline CDR1 is MGHDK and CDR2 is SYGVNS.

This chain links TRBV28 with TRBJ2-2, with TRBD2 matching 12 bases. CDR3 length: 17 amino acids. V was pared by 1 base and J by 7 bases, with 7 bases of the junction left unmatched. CDR1 and CDR2 from the germline V gene are MDHEN and SYDVKM. CDR3 sequence (DNA): TGTGCCAGCAGTTTATTCAGACTAGCGGGAGAGGACGGGGAGCTGTTTTTT. This codes for CASSLFRLAGEDGELFF.

The V gene is TRBV27, the J gene TRBJ2-7, with 11 positions matching TRBD1. Germline V gene sequence: CDR1 MNHEY, CDR2 SMNVEV (reference sequence). This CDR3 has 15 residues. V was clipped by 4 bases and J by 3 bases; unmatched bases: 5. CDR3 nucleotide sequence: TGTGCCAGCAGTTCCGGGACAGGGGGTTTCTACGAGCAGTACTTC. It translates to CASSSGTGGFYEQYF.

V gene TRBV5-1 combines with J gene TRBJ2-7, with a possible D match to TRBD2 (7 bases). V was cut by 4 bases and J by 2 bases, with 16 bases left in between. The germline gives CDR1 SGHRS, CDR2 YFSETQ. This CDR3 contains 15 residues. This CDR3 reads CASSPGAGVAYEQYF. CDR3 nucleotide sequence: TGCGCCAGCAGCCCGGGGGCGGGGGTGGCCTACGAGCAGTACTTC.

The chain's CDR3 is CASSVTSGITQQFF. The CDR3 DNA sequence: TGCGCCAGCAGCGTGACTAGCGGGATAACACAGCAGTTCTTC. The chain couples TRBV5-1 to TRBJ2-1, with TRBD2 matching 11 bases. The V and J ends lost 4 bases and 11 bases, in that order; junction bases with no gene match: 8. The CDR3 has 14 amino acids. Germline V gene sequence: CDR1 SGHRS, CDR2 YFSETQ.

The chain carries TRBV11-2 and TRBJ2-1; 13 nucleotides align to TRBD2. This CDR3 is 16 amino acids long. Germline CDR1 and CDR2: SGHAT and FQNNGV. V dropped 6 bases and J dropped 6; count of bases not matched to a gene: 8. Written as DNA, the CDR3 is TGTGCCAGCAGAAAACCGGGACTAGCGGGATCCAATGAGCAGTTCTTC. Its protein is CASRKPGLAGSNEQFF.

The CDR3 DNA reads as TGTGCCAGCGCCGGGACAGGGAGGTACGAGCAGTACTTC. Translation gives CASAGTGRYEQYF. This chain connects TRBV19 to TRBJ2-7; 9 nucleotides align to TRBD1. The CDR3 sequence is 13 residues long. The V gene end was trimmed by 9 bases and the J gene end by 4 bases; junction bases not matched to a gene: 7. The germline CDR1 and CDR2 sequences are LNHDA and SQIVND (reference sequence).

The chain combines TRBV18 with TRBJ2-3; 13 bases match TRBD2. The germline gives CDR1 KGHSH, CDR2 LQKENI. The CDR3 is 16 residues long. Trimming cost V 1 base and J 5 bases; bases outside gene matches: 3. Here the CDR3 reads CASSPLGTSGKDTQYF. Here the CDR3 DNA reads TGTGCCAGCTCACCACTTGGGACTAGCGGGAAAGATACGCAGTATTTT. The full variable domain, with the rest looked up from reference TRBV18 and TRBJ2-3, is NAGVMQNPRHLVRRRGQEARLRCSPMKGHSHVYWYRQLPEEGLKFMVYLQKENIIDESGMPKERFSAEFPKEGPSILRIQQVVRGDSAAYFCASSPLGTSGKDTQYFGPGTRLTVL.